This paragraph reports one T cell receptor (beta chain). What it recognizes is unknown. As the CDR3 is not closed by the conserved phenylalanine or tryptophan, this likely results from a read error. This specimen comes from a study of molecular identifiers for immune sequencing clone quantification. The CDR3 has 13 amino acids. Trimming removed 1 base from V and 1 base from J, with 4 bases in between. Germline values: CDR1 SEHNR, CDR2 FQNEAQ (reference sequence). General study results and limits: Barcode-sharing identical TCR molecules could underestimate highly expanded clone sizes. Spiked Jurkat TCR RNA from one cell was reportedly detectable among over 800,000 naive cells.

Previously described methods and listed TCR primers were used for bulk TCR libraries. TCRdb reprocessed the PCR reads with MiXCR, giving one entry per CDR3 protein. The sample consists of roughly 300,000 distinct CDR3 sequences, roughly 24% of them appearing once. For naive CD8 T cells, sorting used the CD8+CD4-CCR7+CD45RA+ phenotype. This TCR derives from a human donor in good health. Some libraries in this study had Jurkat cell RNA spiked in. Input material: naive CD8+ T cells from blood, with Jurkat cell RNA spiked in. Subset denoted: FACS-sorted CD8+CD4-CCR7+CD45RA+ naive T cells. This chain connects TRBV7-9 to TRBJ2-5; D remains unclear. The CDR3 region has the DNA TGTGCCAGCAGCTTAGTAGGCCAAGAGACCCAGTACCTC. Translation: CASSLVGQETQYL.